The next 20 T cell receptor beta chains were all read from a single sample in a study of blood T cell repertoires in COVID-19 (dated by TCRdb to the early 2020s). Receptors were amplified or captured by the immunoSEQ multiplex PCR assay. TCRdb took this table from immuneACCESS and kept in-frame rearrangements with V and J called. Such tables lack part of the clones; where checked against another copy, unresolved V genes explain under half of the gap, and the rest is unexplained. The sample table lists about 210,000 clones, about 86% of them with a count of one. The ten largest clones take up roughly 25% of the sample. The sequenced sample consisted of PBMCs or T cells enriched from blood (not recorded which). Source of these receptors: a woman aged 40 to 55 in a cohort exposed to, infected with or recovered from COVID-19 (not recorded which).

A few counts support this clone. V is TRBV28 and J is TRBJ2-7, with unresolved D. The CDR3 is 12 residues long. V lost 1 base, J lost 4 bases, and 5 bases lay in between. From germline, CDR1 is MDHEN and CDR2 SYDVKM. CDR3 in DNA: TGTGCCAGCAGTTTATCCATTTACGAGCAGTACTTC. This gives the protein CASSLSIYEQYF. Using reference TRBV28 and TRBJ2-7 for the parts outside the CDR3, the full variable domain is DVKVTQSSRYLVKRTGEKVFLECVQDMDHENMFWYRQDPGLGLRLIYFSYDVKMKEKGDIPEGYSVSREKKERFSLILESASTNQTSMYLCASSLSIYEQYFGPGTRLTVT.

This clone was seen a single time. The chain's CDR3 is CASSYRQGEVTDTQYF. In nucleotides, the CDR3 is TGTGCCAGCAGTTACCGACAGGGGGAAGTTACAGATACGCAGTATTTT. V gene TRBV6-6 combines with J gene TRBJ2-3, with 9 nucleotides matching TRBD1. The V gene's germline CDR1 is MNHNY and CDR2 SVGAGI (reference sequence). CDR3 length: 16 amino acids. V lost 2 bases to trimming and J lost 3 bases; unmatched junction nucleotides: 6.

V gene TRBV6-1 combines with J gene TRBJ1-2, with D possibly TRBD1 on 6 matching bases. The V gene lost 3 bases and the J gene lost 5 bases, with 10 bases spanning the gap. CDR1 and CDR2 from the germline V gene are MNHNS and SASEGT. This CDR3 spans 13 amino acids. The CDR3, as DNA: TGTGCCAGCAGTGAGTGGACAGCTTATGGCTACACCTTC. It encodes CASSEWTAYGYTF.

The chain employs TRBV9 and TRBJ2-1; 10 nucleotides agree with TRBD1. The CDR3 is 15 amino acids. The trim removed 2 bases at V and 8 bases at J, leaving 7 bases unmatched. CDR1 and CDR2 (germline): SGDLS, YYNGEE. For the CDR3, the DNA is TGTGCCAGCAGCGTCTTCGGGACAGGGGTCGATGAGCAGTTCTTC. It is translated as CASSVFGTGVDEQFF.

V is TRBV7-6 and J is TRBJ1-1; 9 bases align to TRBD1. The V gene's germline CDR1 is SGHVS and CDR2 FNYEAQ. The junction had 5 bases not matched to a gene; V was cut back by 5 bases and J by 1 base. The CDR3 covers 15 residues. This CDR3 reads CASSTSTGGNTEAFF. CDR3 bases: TGTGCCAGCAGCACGTCGACAGGGGGGAACACTGAAGCTTTCTTT.

This rearrangement joins TRBV7-9 to TRBJ2-7; D possibly corresponds to TRBD2 (6 bases). This CDR3 contains 14 residues. Deletions cut 9 bases from V and 6 bases from J, with 21 bases between. CDR1 and CDR2 (germline): SEHNR, FQNEAQ (reference sequence). The CDR3 bases are TGTGCCAGTCTCAGGTGGGAGGCTAGCTCCGAGCAGTACTTC. It specifies CASLRWEASSEQYF.

The chain links TRBV6-5 to TRBJ2-6; D remains ambiguous. Trimming removed 6 bases from V and 0 bases from J, with 3 bases in between. Per the germline V gene, CDR1 is MNHEY and CDR2 is SVGAGI. The length of the CDR3 is 13 residues. The CDR3 bases are TGTGCCAGCAGCCTCTCTGGGGCCAACGTCCTGACTTTC. This gives the protein CASSLSGANVLTF.

The chain links TRBV20-1 to TRBJ2-2; a possible D gene is TRBD1 (6 bases). V was shortened by 5 bases and J by 5 bases, with 6 bases between the two germline ends. The CDR3 sequence is 11 residues long. The V gene's germline CDR1 is DFQATT and CDR2 SNEGSKA (reference sequence). For the CDR3, the DNA is TGCAGTGCTGGACAGACCGGGGAGCTGTTTTTT. Translation gives CSAGQTGELFF.

The rearrangement links TRBV27 to TRBJ2-1, with a tentative D call TRBD1 (6 bases). This CDR3 comprises 15 residues. CDR1 and CDR2 (germline): MNHEY, SMNVEV (reference sequence). Trimming removed 8 bases at V and 2 bases at J, with 16 bases between. For the CDR3, the DNA is TGTGCCAGCCTCGGACAGAGGGGAACCTACAATGAGCAGTTCTTC. Translated: CASLGQRGTYNEQFF.

The V and J genes are TRBV6-6 and TRBJ1-2, with TRBD1 matching over 7 bases. Looked up from germline, CDR1 is MNHNY and CDR2 is SVGAGI (reference sequence). This CDR3 spans 15 amino acids. V shed 0 bases and J 7 bases; nucleotides not matched to a gene: 8. CDR3 nucleotides: TGTGCCAGCAGTTACTCGACGGCAGGGGGAAGTGGCTACACCTTC. Protein: CASSYSTAGGSGYTF.

This chain links TRBV28 with TRBJ1-2; 9 nucleotides align to TRBD1. The V gene's germline CDR1 is MDHEN and CDR2 SYDVKM. The junction had 13 bases not matched to a gene; V was cut back by 6 bases and J by 8 bases. This CDR3 spans 15 amino acids. The CDR3 here is CASSLIPGQGRGYTF. As DNA, the CDR3 is TGTGCCAGCAGCCTTATACCGGGACAGGGAAGGGGCTACACCTTC.

The chain joins TRBV7-9 to TRBJ1-6; 8 positions agree with TRBD1. The CDR3 covers 15 residues. V lost 5 bases and J lost 7; bases outside the gene matches: 7. Germline V lookup: CDR1 SEHNR, CDR2 FQNEAQ (reference sequence). The CDR3 coding sequence is TGTGCCAGCAGCCCATGGGACAGGACCAATTCACCCCTCCACTTT. Its translation: CASSPWDRTNSPLHF.

The V gene is TRBV6-5, the J gene TRBJ1-1; unclear D gene. Trimming cost V 0 bases and J 1 base, with 3 bases left between them. The CDR3 length is 13 residues. Germline CDR1 and CDR2: MNHEY and SVGAGI. This CDR3 is CASSYSQNTEAFF. Written as DNA, the CDR3 is TGTGCCAGCAGTTACTCACAGAACACTGAAGCTTTCTTT.

This clone appeared a single time. The CDR3 loop is CASSSGVKNIQYF. CDR3 coding DNA: TGTGCCAGCAGCTCAGGGGTGAAAAACATTCAGTACTTC. The chain is built from TRBV9 and TRBJ2-4, with D perhaps TRBD1 (6 bases). The CDR3 loop spans 13 amino acids. The V and J ends lost 4 bases and 4 bases respectively, with 9 bases between them. Germline lookup yields CDR1 SGDLS and CDR2 YYNGEE.

The chain links TRBV3-1 (or the pseudogene TRBV3-2) to TRBJ1-1; D not certain. CDR1 LGHDT and CDR2 YNNKEL come from the germline V gene (reference sequence). V gave up 3 bases and J gave up 6 bases, with 23 bases separating them. There are 17 residues in the CDR3. The CDR3 sequence: CASSHPPGRGDGAEAFF. DNA for the CDR3: TGTGCCAGCAGCCATCCTCCAGGTCGGGGAGATGGCGCTGAAGCTTTCTTT.

The chain links TRBV5-1 to TRBJ1-2; TRBD1 might be the D (6 bases). This CDR3 contains 14 residues. The germline V gene encodes CDR1 SGHRS and CDR2 YFSETQ. V lost 0 bases, J lost 5 bases, and 11 bases lay in between. CDR3 region: CASSLAQGSYGYTF. CDR3 DNA sequence: TGCGCCAGCAGCTTGGCTCAGGGGTCGTATGGCTACACCTTC.

The chain recombines TRBV6-5 with TRBJ1-1; D call uncertain. Germline loops: CDR1 MNHEY, CDR2 SVGAGI. The CDR3 has 12 residues. The V end was cut by 2 bases, the J end by 9 bases, with 10 bases between. CDR3 residues: CASSYPRGKAFF. The CDR3 coding sequence is TGTGCCAGCAGTTACCCACGCGGTAAAGCTTTCTTT.

The chain has TRBV4-1 and TRBJ2-7, with 8 bases lining up with TRBD2. This CDR3 has 16 amino acids. Germline-derived CDR1 and CDR2 are MGHRA and YSYEKL. The V segment lost 5 bases and the J segment 0 bases; nucleotides outside the gene matches: 9. The CDR3 coding sequence is TGCGCCAGCAGCGACGGCCCGGGGGGGGACTCCTACGAGCAGTACTTC. This sequence encodes CASSDGPGGDSYEQYF.

This clone was seen a single time. The rearrangement links TRBV5-1 to TRBJ1-2; 7 bases line up with TRBD1. CDR3 length: 15 amino acids. V shed 0 bases, J shed 5 bases, and the junction held 7 bases outside the gene matches. In germline, CDR1 is SGHRS, CDR2 YFSETQ. CDR3 in DNA: TGCGCCAGCAGCTTGGCCGGTACAGGGGCTTATGGCTACACCTTC. Translating it yields CASSLAGTGAYGYTF.

DNA of the CDR3: TGTGCCAGCAGCCAAAGGGACGGACAGGCCCCATACTTC. It is translated as CASSQRDGQAPYF. The rearrangement links TRBV4-2 to TRBJ2-7; 7 bases are a match to TRBD1. From germline, CDR1 is LGHNA and CDR2 YNFKEQ. The V and J ends lost 2 bases and 13 bases, in that order; junction bases with no gene match: 11. The CDR3 contains 13 residues.